This T cell receptor beta chain was identified in a study of blood T cell repertoires in COVID-19. Turning to the study itself: Acute and convalescent COVID-19 specimens originated in the United States, Italy and Spain. T cells, B-cell-depleted T cells, or PBMCs provided the cDNA or gDNA that served as material.

Per the original data handling: For nucleated cells, counts were estimated from reference gene primer amplification. This table comes from immunoSEQ multiplex PCR, and its TCRdb copy is limited to in-frame clones, with some not included. V, J and clone size were drawn from that table, and D and trimming were deduced from the DNA. Among under 45,000 clones listed, more than 70% were seen once. The sequenced material came from peripheral blood. The clonotype was recovered from a man aged 55 to 70 with active or convalescent COVID-19.

The CDR3 DNA reads TGCGCCAGCAGCCAGTTAGCGGGAGTTCACAATGAGCAGTTCTTC. Amino acids: CASSQLAGVHNEQFF. The chain joins TRBV4-3 to TRBJ2-1, with 9 positions matching TRBD2. The CDR3 is 15 residues long. V was pared by 3 bases and J by 5 bases, with 5 bases of the junction left unmatched. Germline V gives CDR1 LGHNA, CDR2 YSLEER.